Below, one T cell receptor (beta chain) is given with its context. Data came from immunoSEQ multiplex PCR; TCRdb stores just in-frame clones and leaves some out. The sample yields about 110,000 clones, 68% seen once. The entry originates in a study of shared clonotypes between healthy human individuals. Input material: memory CD8+ T cells sorted from blood. Regarding subset: CD45RO+ cells pooled with CCR7-negative TemRA cells. The receptor's source is a woman aged 30 to 39 in good health.

The CDR3 region has the DNA TGTGCCAGCAGCTTCCGGGACGGACTCTACAATGAGCAGTTCTTC. It encodes CASSFRDGLYNEQFF. The chain links TRBV7-6 to TRBJ2-1, with D possibly called TRBD1 or TRBD2 (5 bases each). The CDR3 has 15 residues. V shed 3 bases and J shed 3 bases, with 12 bases lying between them. Germline values: CDR1 SGHVS, CDR2 FNYEAQ.